This entry concerns a single T cell receptor (beta chain). Germline CDR1 and CDR2: LNHDA and SQIVND (reference sequence). Trimming removed 3 bases from V and 3 bases from J; junction bases left unmatched: 8. This CDR3 has 15 amino acids. The sample comes from a study of blood T cell repertoires in COVID-19. Turning to the study itself: Some COVID-19 samples were acute and others convalescent; all came from the United States, Italy and Spain. T cells, B-cell-depleted T cells, or PBMCs supplied cDNA or gDNA.

As handled by the study authors: How many nucleated cells were present was estimated from reference gene primer amplification. Produced via immunoSEQ multiplex PCR; TCRdb's table is partial and in-frame only. That table gives V, J and clone size, and the DNA gave D and trimming. The sample yields 150,000 to 200,000 clones, around 85% seen once. Source material: peripheral blood. The TCR originated in a man aged 60 to 69 with active or convalescent COVID-19. The chain couples TRBV19 to TRBJ2-7; 7 bases map to TRBD2. CDR3 sequence: CASSIAGGSNYEQYF. The CDR3, as DNA: TGTGCCAGTAGTATTGCCGGCGGGAGCAACTACGAGCAGTACTTC.